Below, 27 T cell receptor beta chains from the same sample are listed, as sequenced in a study of CD8+ T cells in alopecia areata. The treatment was: oral pan-JAK inhibitor, 5-10 mg twice daily. As the sequencing template, cDNA was produced by extracting RNA and reverse transcribing it. Libraries were prepared by immunoSEQ multiplex PCR; TCRdb keeps only in-frame clonotypes and omits some of them. Of more than 110,000 clones in the sample, around 82% were seen once. The source was CD8+ T cells sorted from blood, collected at week 4, from a patient treated with tofacitinib. The receptors shown here come from a human donor with alopecia areata.

V and J are TRBV5-5 and TRBJ2-7; the match to TRBD2 covers 11 bases. The CDR3 loop spans 15 amino acids. Trimming cost V 4 bases and J 2 bases; bases outside gene matches: 5. From germline, CDR1 is SGHKS and CDR2 YYEKEE (reference sequence). CDR3 nucleotides: TGTGCCAGCAGCCCCCTAGCGGGGGGCCCCTACGAGCAGTACTTC. Amino acids: CASSPLAGGPYEQYF.

The chain links TRBV16 to TRBJ2-5; 8 positions agree with TRBD2. Germline V lookup: CDR1 KGHSY, CDR2 FQNENV. The ends lost 4 bases at V and 6 bases at J; junction bases unmatched: 7. This CDR3 comprises 14 residues. The CDR3 bases are TGTGCCAGCAGCCCGCCGGGACTAGGAAAGACCCAGTACTTC. Translating it yields CASSPPGLGKTQYF.

The CDR3 DNA reads TGCGCCAGCAGCTCAGATACTAGGACGGGGGGCGAGCAGTACTTC. Amino acid sequence: CASSSDTRTGGEQYF. This sequence joins TRBV4-1 and TRBJ2-7; 7 bases map to TRBD2. V shed 5 bases, J shed 6 bases, and the junction held 13 bases outside the gene matches. This CDR3 region has 15 residues. CDR1 and CDR2 (germline): MGHRA, YSYEKL.

The chain is built from TRBV6-5 and TRBJ1-2; 8 nucleotides align to TRBD1. In germline, CDR1 is MNHEY, CDR2 SVGAGI. V dropped 6 bases and J dropped 7; count of bases not matched to a gene: 7. CDR3 size: 13 residues. Here the CDR3 DNA reads TGTGCCAGCAGAGCTTGGACAGGGATTGGCTACACCTTC. This translates into CASRAWTGIGYTF.

On this clone itself: The junction departs from the called germline gene at one end, perhaps through a read error. The J gene is TRBJ2-5, the V gene TRBV7-7; D remains unclear. CDR1 and CDR2 from the germline V gene are SSHAT and FNYEAQ (reference sequence). CDR3 length equals 14 residues. CDR3 region: CASSLESLGGTQYF. DNA of the CDR3: TGTGCTAGCAGCTTAGAGTCTTTGGGCGGGACCCAGTACTTC. Drawing the rest from reference TRBV7-7 and TRBJ2-5, the complete variable domain is GAGVSQSPRYKVTKRGQDVTLRCDPISSHATLYWYQQALGQGPEFLTYFNYEAQPDKSGLPSDRFSAERPEGSISTLTIQRTEQRDSAMYRCASSLESLGGTQYFGPGTRLLVL.

V gene TRBV13 combines with J gene TRBJ2-2; 10 positions agree with TRBD1. In germline, CDR1 is PRHDT, CDR2 FYEKMQ (reference sequence). The CDR3 extends over 16 amino acids. After removal of 5 bases from V and 4 bases from J, the junction contained 7 bases not matched to a gene. CDR3 sequence: CASSVRQGASTGELFF. CDR3 DNA sequence: TGTGCCAGCAGCGTCCGACAGGGGGCGAGCACCGGGGAGCTGTTTTTT. Complete variable domain (other parts from reference TRBV13 and TRBJ2-2): AAGVIQSPRHLIKEKRETATLKCYPIPRHDTVYWYQQGPGQDPQFLISFYEKMQSDKGSIPDRFSAQQFSDYHSELNMSSLELGDSALYFCASSVRQGASTGELFFGEGSRLTVL.

The chain recombines TRBV9 with TRBJ2-7; possibly TRBD1 or TRBD2 for D (5 bases each). Germline V lookup: CDR1 SGDLS, CDR2 YYNGEE. V gave up 0 bases and J gave up 4 bases, with 8 bases separating them. The CDR3 has 13 amino acids. The DNA for the CDR3 is TGTGCCAGCAGCGTAGATTGGGGGTACGAGCAGTACTTC. Translating gives CASSVDWGYEQYF. The complete variable domain, with remaining parts taken from reference TRBV9 and TRBJ2-7, reads DSGVTQTPKHLITATGQRVTLRCSPRSGDLSVYWYQQSLDQGLQFLIQYYNGEERAKGNILERFSAQQFPDLHSELNLSSLELGDSALYFCASSVDWGYEQYFGPGTRLTVT.

This chain links TRBV7-8 with TRBJ2-7; D call uncertain. The CDR3 extends over 15 amino acids. Germline V lookup: CDR1 SGHVS, CDR2 FQNEAQ. V lost 2 bases and J lost 5, with 16 bases in between. CDR3 amino acids: CASSLTSAGPDEQYF. CDR3 bases: TGTGCCAGCAGCTTAACCAGCGCAGGTCCCGACGAGCAGTACTTC.

The genes are TRBV5-4 and TRBJ1-1; no firm D call. The V gene's germline CDR1 is SGHNT and CDR2 YYREEE (reference sequence). The CDR3 runs 13 residues. V gave up 5 bases and J gave up 1 base, with 9 bases separating them. CDR3 amino acids: CASSPGWNTEAFF. DNA for the CDR3: TGTGCCAGCAGTCCCGGGTGGAACACTGAAGCTTTCTTT.

This clone occurred once. The rearrangement uses TRBV2 and TRBJ2-2; D is tentatively TRBD1 or TRBD2 (5 bases each). V shed 8 bases and J shed 7 bases, with 8 bases lying between them. The CDR3 is 11 residues long. From germline, CDR1 is SNHLY and CDR2 FYNNEI. CDR3 sequence: CASGGGGELFF. CDR3 DNA sequence: TGTGCCAGCGGGGGTGGCGGGGAGCTGTTTTTT.

The V gene is TRBV29-1, the J gene TRBJ2-5, with D uncertain. The DNA end is a closer match to TRBJ2-7, so the J assignment may be wrong. Per the germline V gene, CDR1 is SQVTM and CDR2 is ANQGSEA. The CDR3 runs 11 residues. The CDR3 region is CSVVAQNEQYF. In DNA form, the CDR3 reads TGCAGCGTCGTTGCGCAGAACGAGCAGTACTTC.

This sequence joins TRBV27 and TRBJ1-5, with D tentatively TRBD1 (6 bases). The V end lost 2 bases, the J end lost 4 bases, and 9 bases lay between the germline ends. This CDR3 is 14 amino acids long. Per the germline V gene, CDR1 is MNHEY and CDR2 is SMNVEV (reference sequence). DNA for the CDR3: TGTGCCAGCAGTTTAAGAGGGGGGAATCAGCCCCAGCATTTT. This codes for CASSLRGGNQPQHF.

This clone was detected only a few times. J is TRBJ2-5 and V is TRBV10-2; 7 bases are a match to TRBD1. The CDR3 has 15 amino acids. Germline V lookup: CDR1 WSHSY, CDR2 SAAADI. The trim removed 1 base at V and 1 base at J, leaving 3 bases unmatched. The CDR3: CASSEYAGGQETQYF. CDR3 coding DNA: TGCGCCAGCAGTGAGTACGCAGGGGGCCAAGAGACCCAGTACTTC.

The chain is built from TRBV9 and TRBJ1-6, with D tentatively TRBD1 (6 bases). Trimming took off 0 bases at V and 7 bases at J, with 8 bases between the two ends. The germline gives CDR1 SGDLS, CDR2 YYNGEE. CDR3 length: 14 amino acids. CDR3 nucleotides: TGTGCCAGCAGCGTAGAGGGGGGGAATTCACCCCTCCACTTT. Residues: CASSVEGGNSPLHF.

The chain employs TRBV7-9 and TRBJ2-7; unclear D gene. Trimming removed 2 bases at V and 4 bases at J, with 6 bases between. The CDR3 covers 12 residues. Germline lookup yields CDR1 SEHNR and CDR2 FQNEAQ (reference sequence). In DNA form, the CDR3 reads TGTGCCAGCAGCTTATCCCTTTACGAGCAGTACTTC. Protein sequence: CASSLSLYEQYF. The full variable domain, rest sourced from reference TRBV7-9 and TRBJ2-7, is DTGVSQNPRHKITKRGQNVTFRCDPISEHNRLYWYRQTLGQGPEFLTYFQNEAQLEKSRLLSDRFSAERPKGSFSTLEIQRTEQGDSAMYLCASSLSLYEQYFGPGTRLTVT.

This chain joins TRBV19 and TRBJ1-3; D gene unclear. V lost 4 bases, J lost 1 base, and 17 bases lay in between. Germline V gene lookup returns CDR1 LNHDA and CDR2 SQIVND (reference sequence). The CDR3 extends over 17 amino acids. This CDR3 reads CASSTYRWRASGNTIYF. DNA of the CDR3: TGTGCCAGTAGTACTTATAGGTGGCGGGCGTCTGGAAACACCATATATTTT. Filled out from reference TRBV19 and TRBJ1-3, the complete variable domain reads DGGITQSPKYLFRKEGQNVTLSCEQNLNHDAMYWYRQDPGQGLRLIYYSQIVNDFQKGDIAEGYSVSREKKESFPLTVTSAQKNPTAFYLCASSTYRWRASGNTIYFGEGSWLTVV.

The chain carries TRBV6-1 and TRBJ1-5, with D hard to call. Germline V lookup: CDR1 MNHNS, CDR2 SASEGT. V was shortened by 2 bases and J by 5 bases, with 16 bases between the two germline ends. The CDR3 consists of 16 residues. CDR3 in amino acids: CASSESKGKHDQPQHF. The CDR3, as DNA: TGTGCCAGCAGTGAATCTAAGGGAAAACACGATCAGCCCCAGCATTTT.

The chain is built from TRBV29-1 and TRBJ2-3, with 8 bases fitting TRBD2. Germline values: CDR1 SQVTM, CDR2 ANQGSEA. Trimming at V came to 3 bases and at J to 0 bases, leaving 5 bases not matched to a gene. This CDR3 region has 15 residues. This chain's CDR3 is CSVEERGHSTDTQYF. DNA for the CDR3: TGCAGCGTTGAGGAGCGGGGGCACAGCACAGATACGCAGTATTTT.

This rearrangement joins TRBV27 to TRBJ2-7; D uncertain. Germline loops: CDR1 MNHEY, CDR2 SMNVEV (reference sequence). The length of the CDR3 is 13 residues. V was cut by 3 bases and J by 4 bases, with 10 bases left in between. For the CDR3, the DNA is TGTGCCAGCAGTTTTAGTCACTCTTACGAGCAGTACTTC. Protein product: CASSFSHSYEQYF.

CDR3: CASSQLQGAGYEQYF. The CDR3 DNA is TGCGCCAGCAGCCAGTTACAGGGCGCGGGGTACGAGCAGTACTTC. The chain links TRBV4-1 to TRBJ2-7; D possibly matches TRBD1 or TRBD2 (6 bases each). CDR1 is MGHRA, CDR2 YSYEKL, per germline. The CDR3 is 15 residues long. Trimming removed 3 bases from V and 4 bases from J, with 16 bases in between.

CDR3 nucleotide sequence: TGTGCCAGCAGTTATGAGGAGACCAATGAGCAGTTCTTC. Translation: CASSYEETNEQFF. This chain connects TRBV6-5 to TRBJ2-1; unclear D gene. This CDR3 spans 13 amino acids. The germline V and J ends were trimmed by 3 bases and 6 bases, with 9 bases remaining between them. Germline CDR1 reads MNHEY; CDR2 reads SVGAGI.

This chain links TRBV6-6 with TRBJ2-3; possibly TRBD2 for D (7 bases). This CDR3 spans 16 amino acids. Trimming stripped 0 bases from V and 4 bases from J, with 14 bases between. Germline V gene lookup returns CDR1 MNHNY and CDR2 SVGAGI (reference sequence). The CDR3 sequence: CASSYSRAGASDTQYF. In DNA, the CDR3 is TGTGCCAGCAGTTACTCGAGGGCGGGGGCCTCAGATACGCAGTATTTT.

V gene TRBV18 combines with J gene TRBJ2-7, with a tentative D call TRBD2 (5 bases). Per germline, CDR1 KGHSH and CDR2 LQKENI. The CDR3 runs to 14 residues. V was clipped by 6 bases and J by 6 bases, with 18 bases between them. CDR3 nucleotide sequence: TGTGCCAGCTCGCCCGAGGGATGGAGTTCCGAGCAGTACTTC. It codes for CASSPEGWSSEQYF. Drawing the rest from reference TRBV18 and TRBJ2-7, the complete variable domain is NAGVMQNPRHLVRRRGQEARLRCSPMKGHSHVYWYRQLPEEGLKFMVYLQKENIIDESGMPKERFSAEFPKEGPSILRIQQVVRGDSAAYFCASSPEGWSSEQYFGPGTRLTVT.

The chain recombines TRBV27 with TRBJ1-1; D might be TRBD1 (6 bases). V was pared by 7 bases and J by 5 bases, with 17 bases between. The CDR3 sequence is 14 residues long. Germline assignment: CDR1 MNHEY and CDR2 SMNVEV (reference sequence). This CDR3 is CASTLIGGRTEAFF. CDR3 sequence (DNA): TGTGCCAGCACCCTTATAGGGGGGCGGACTGAAGCTTTCTTT.

V and J are TRBV5-6 and TRBJ1-2; 8 bases agree with TRBD1. CDR1 is SGHDT and CDR2 is YYEEEE in the germline V gene. There are 12 residues in the CDR3. V lost 5 bases to trimming and J lost 4 bases; unmatched junction nucleotides: 1. In nucleotides, the CDR3 is TGTGCCAGCAGTCAGGGGGCCTATGGCTACACCTTC. As protein: CASSQGAYGYTF.

This chain links TRBV5-6 with TRBJ2-7; 7 nucleotides line up with TRBD1. The CDR3 runs to 14 residues. Germline V gives CDR1 SGHDT, CDR2 YYEEEE. V lost 5 bases and J lost 0; bases outside the gene matches: 5. The CDR3 region is CASRRTGDSYEQYF. In DNA, the CDR3 is TGTGCCAGCAGGCGGACAGGCGACTCCTACGAGCAGTACTTC.

The V and J genes are TRBV7-2 and TRBJ2-7; no reliable D call. The V and J ends lost 5 bases and 4 bases respectively, with 12 bases between them. The CDR3 is 13 amino acids. The germline V gene encodes CDR1 SGHTA and CDR2 FQGNSA. CDR3 coding DNA: TGTGCCAGCAGCCCGCCGGGCCTATACGAGCAGTACTTC. This gives the protein CASSPPGLYEQYF.